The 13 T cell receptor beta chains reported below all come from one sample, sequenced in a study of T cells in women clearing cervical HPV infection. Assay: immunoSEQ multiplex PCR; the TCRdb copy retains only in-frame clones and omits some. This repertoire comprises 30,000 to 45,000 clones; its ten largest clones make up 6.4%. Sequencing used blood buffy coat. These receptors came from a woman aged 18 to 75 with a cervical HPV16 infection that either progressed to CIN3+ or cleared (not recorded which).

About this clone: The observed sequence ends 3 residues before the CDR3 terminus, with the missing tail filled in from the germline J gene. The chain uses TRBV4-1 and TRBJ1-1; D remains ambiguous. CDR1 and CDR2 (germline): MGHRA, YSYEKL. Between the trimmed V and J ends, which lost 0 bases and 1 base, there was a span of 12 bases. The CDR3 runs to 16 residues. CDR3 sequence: CASSQDGGLANTEAFF. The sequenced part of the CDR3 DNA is TGCGCCAGCAGCCAAGATGGCGGGTTGGCGAACACTGAA.

The CDR3 here is CASSLDSGGSYNEQFF. CDR3 DNA (partial): TGCGCCAGCAGCTTGGATAGCGGGGGGTCCTACAATGAG. V is TRBV5-1 and J is TRBJ2-1, with 10 bases lining up with TRBD2. Read sequence stops 3 residues before the CDR3 end, and the germline J gene provides the missing end. The J segment lost 1 base and the V segment lost 0 bases, leaving 1 base of the junction unmatched. Germline V lookup: CDR1 SGHRS, CDR2 YFSETQ. CDR3 length: 16 residues.

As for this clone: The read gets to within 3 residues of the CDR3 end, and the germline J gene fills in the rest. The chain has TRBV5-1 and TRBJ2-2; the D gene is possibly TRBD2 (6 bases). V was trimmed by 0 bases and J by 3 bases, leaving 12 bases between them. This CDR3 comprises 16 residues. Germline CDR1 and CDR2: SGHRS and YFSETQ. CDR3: CASSLAVSGDTGELFF. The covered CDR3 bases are TGCGCCAGCAGCTTGGCCGTTTCGGGGGACACCGGGGAG.

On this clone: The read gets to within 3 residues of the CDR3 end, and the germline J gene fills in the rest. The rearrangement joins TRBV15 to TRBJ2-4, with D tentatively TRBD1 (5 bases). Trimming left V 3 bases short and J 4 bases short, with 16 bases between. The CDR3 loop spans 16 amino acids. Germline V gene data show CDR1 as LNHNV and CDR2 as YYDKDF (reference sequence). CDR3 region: CATSSFKAGIKNIQYF. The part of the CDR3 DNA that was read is TGTGCCACCAGCAGCTTTAAGGCAGGGATAAAAAACATT.

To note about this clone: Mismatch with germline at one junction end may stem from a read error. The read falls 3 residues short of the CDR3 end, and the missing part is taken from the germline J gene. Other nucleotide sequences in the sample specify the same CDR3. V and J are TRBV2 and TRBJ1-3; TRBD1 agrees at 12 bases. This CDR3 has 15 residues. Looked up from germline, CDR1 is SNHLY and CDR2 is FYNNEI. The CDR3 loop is CASSGTGGWGNTIYF. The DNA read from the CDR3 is TGTGCCAGCAGCGGGACAGGGGGCTGGGGAAACACA.

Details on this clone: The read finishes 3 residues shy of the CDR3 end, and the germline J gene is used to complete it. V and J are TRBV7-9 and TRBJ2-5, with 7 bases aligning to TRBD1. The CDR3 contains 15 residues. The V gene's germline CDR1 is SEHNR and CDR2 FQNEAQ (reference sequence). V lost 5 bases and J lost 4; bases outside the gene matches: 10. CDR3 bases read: TGTGCCAGCAGCCAAGGACAGGTAGAGGGAGAGACC. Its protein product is CASSQGQVEGET. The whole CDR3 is CASSQGQVEGETQYF.

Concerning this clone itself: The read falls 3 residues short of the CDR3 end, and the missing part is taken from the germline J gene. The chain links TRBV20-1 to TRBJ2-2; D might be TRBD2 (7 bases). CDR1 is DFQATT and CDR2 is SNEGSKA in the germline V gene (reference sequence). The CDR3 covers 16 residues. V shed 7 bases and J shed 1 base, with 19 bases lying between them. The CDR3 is CSVKGGTQVNTGELFF. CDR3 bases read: TGCAGTGTCAAGGGGGGGACACAAGTGAACACCGGGGAG.

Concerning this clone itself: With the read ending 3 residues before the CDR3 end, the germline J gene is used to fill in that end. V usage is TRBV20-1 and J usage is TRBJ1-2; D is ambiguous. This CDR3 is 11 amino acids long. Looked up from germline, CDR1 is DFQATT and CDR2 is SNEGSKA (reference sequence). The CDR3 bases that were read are TGCAGTGCTAGAGCGAACATAGGC. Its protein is CSARANIG. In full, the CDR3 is CSARANIGYTF.

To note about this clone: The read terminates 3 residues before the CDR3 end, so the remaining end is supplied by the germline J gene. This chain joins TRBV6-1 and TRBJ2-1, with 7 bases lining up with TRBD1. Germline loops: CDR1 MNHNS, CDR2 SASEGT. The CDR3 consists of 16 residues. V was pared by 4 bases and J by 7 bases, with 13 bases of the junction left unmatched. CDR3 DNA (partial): TGTGCCAGCAGTGGGTCTGACAGGGTTCTGTCAAATGAG. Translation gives CASSGSDRVLSNE. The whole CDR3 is CASSGSDRVLSNEQFF.

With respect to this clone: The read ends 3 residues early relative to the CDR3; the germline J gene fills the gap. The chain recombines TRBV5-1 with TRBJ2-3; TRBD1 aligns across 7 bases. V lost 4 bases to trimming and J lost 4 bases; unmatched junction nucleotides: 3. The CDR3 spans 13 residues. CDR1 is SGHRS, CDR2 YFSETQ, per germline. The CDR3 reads CASSEGAADTQYF. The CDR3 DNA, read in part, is TGCGCCAGCAGCGAGGGGGCCGCAGATACG.

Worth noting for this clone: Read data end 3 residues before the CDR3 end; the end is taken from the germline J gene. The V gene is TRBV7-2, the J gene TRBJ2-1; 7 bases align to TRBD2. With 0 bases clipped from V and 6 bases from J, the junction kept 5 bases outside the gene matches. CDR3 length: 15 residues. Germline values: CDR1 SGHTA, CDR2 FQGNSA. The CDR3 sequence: CASSLAGLAGNEQFF. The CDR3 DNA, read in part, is TGTGCCAGCAGCTTAGCGGGGTTAGCGGGCAATGAG.

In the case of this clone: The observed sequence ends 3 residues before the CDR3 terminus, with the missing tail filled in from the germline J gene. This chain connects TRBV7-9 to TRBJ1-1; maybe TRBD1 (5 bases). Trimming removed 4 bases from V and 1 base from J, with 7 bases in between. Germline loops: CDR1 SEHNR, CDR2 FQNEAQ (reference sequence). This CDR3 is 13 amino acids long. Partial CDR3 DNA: TGTGCCAGCAGCTGGGGGGGGAACACTGAA. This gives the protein CASSWGGNTE. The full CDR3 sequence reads CASSWGGNTEAFF. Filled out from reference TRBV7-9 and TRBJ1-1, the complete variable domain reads DTGVSQNPRHKITKRGQNVTFRCDPISEHNRLYWYRQTLGQGPEFLTYFQNEAQLEKSRLLSDRFSAERPKGSFSTLEIQRTEQGDSAMYLCASSWGGNTEAFFGQGTRLTVV.

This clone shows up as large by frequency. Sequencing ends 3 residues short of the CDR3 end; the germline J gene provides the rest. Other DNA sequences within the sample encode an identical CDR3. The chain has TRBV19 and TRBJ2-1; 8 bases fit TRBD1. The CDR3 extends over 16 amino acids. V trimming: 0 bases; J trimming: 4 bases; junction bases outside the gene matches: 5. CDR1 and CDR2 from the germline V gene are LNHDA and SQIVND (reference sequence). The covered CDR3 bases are TGTGCCAGTAGTATAGATCTAGGGACAGGTTACAATGAG. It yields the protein CASSIDLGTGYNE. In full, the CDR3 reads CASSIDLGTGYNEQFF.